This TCR beta chain appears in the sequencing data of a study of vaccination effects on CD4 cells after COVID-19. The CDR3 contains 14 residues. J was trimmed by 6 bases and V by 7 bases; bases with no gene match: 9. Germline V gene data show CDR1 as SNHLY and CDR2 as FYNNEI. Only in-frame clones appear in the TCRdb table, and some are missing; sequencing was by immunoSEQ multiplex PCR. The data show about 41,000 clones, roughly two thirds seen once. Peptide-pool stimulation followed by sequencing identified expanded antigen-specific CD4+ clonotypes in the ViraFEST assay. Following culture for roughly 10 days, CD4+ T cells were isolated. The vaccine recipients had no prior SARS-CoV-2 infection, with negative nucleocapsid antibodies. Cultivation was performed at approximately 2.1 million PBMC per well with about 9 IU/ml IL-2 and 9.5 to 10 ug/ml peptides added. This clone has just a few counts. As yet, its antigen is unknown.

This sequence was found in a human donor who received a COVID-19 vaccine. V gene TRBV2 combines with J gene TRBJ1-5, with 7 bases identical to TRBD1. The sequenced sample was CD4+ T cells from PBMCs cultured with HCoV-OC43 spike peptides, obtained before COVID-19 vaccination. Described subset: HCoV-OC43 spike overlapping peptide pool stimulation. The CDR3 region has the DNA TGTGCCAGCACGAAAGTCAGGGGGAGTCAGCCCCAGCATTTT. Its protein is CASTKVRGSQPQHF.